This record concerns one TCR beta chain sequence. Germline-derived CDR1 and CDR2 are SNHLY and FYNNEI. CDR3 length: 14 amino acids. V lost 5 bases to trimming and J lost 7 bases; unmatched junction nucleotides: 5. The table came from immunoSEQ multiplex PCR; TCRdb's copy has only in-frame clones and leaves some out. The profile shows about 2,000 clones, around nine tenths of them singletons. Time point indicated: neoterminal ileum biopsy at postoperative endoscopy, about 6 months after surgery. This specimen comes from a study of T cell repertoires in ileal Crohn's disease. The sample comprised ileal tissue. This TCR was sampled from an adult with Crohn's disease. The chain has TRBV2 and TRBJ2-1; 10 positions match TRBD2. DNA for the CDR3: TGTGCCAGCAGTCCCCGGACTAGCGGAAATGAGCAGTTCTTC. Translated, it gives CASSPRTSGNEQFF.